Included here is one T cell receptor beta chain sequence, with context. The data originate from a study of blood T cell repertoires in COVID-19. Study-level background: The samples span acute and convalescent COVID-19 from the United States, Italy and Spain. In each case, the material was cDNA or gDNA derived from T cells, B-cell-depleted T cells, or PBMCs.

In the original processing: It was from reference gene primer amplification that nucleated cell counts were estimated. Produced via immunoSEQ multiplex PCR; TCRdb's table is partial and in-frame only. That table supplies the V and J calls and clone size; D and trimming were determined from the DNA. The table records 95,000 or so clones, roughly 80% of them present only once. Sequencing used peripheral blood. The source is a man older than 75 with active or convalescent COVID-19.

The CDR3 DNA follows: TGTGCCAGCTCACCGGACACCTCCTCTGGAAACACCATATATTTT. This sequence encodes CASSPDTSSGNTIYF. This chain links TRBV18 with TRBJ1-3, with D maybe TRBD1 (5 bases). Germline V gives CDR1 KGHSH, CDR2 LQKENI. Trimming stripped 3 bases from V and 0 bases from J, with 9 bases between. CDR3 length: 15 residues. Looking up the rest from reference TRBV18 and TRBJ1-3 gives the full variable domain: NAGVMQNPRHLVRRRGQEARLRCSPMKGHSHVYWYRQLPEEGLKFMVYLQKENIIDESGMPKERFSAEFPKEGPSILRIQQVVRGDSAAYFCASSPDTSSGNTIYFGEGSWLTVV.